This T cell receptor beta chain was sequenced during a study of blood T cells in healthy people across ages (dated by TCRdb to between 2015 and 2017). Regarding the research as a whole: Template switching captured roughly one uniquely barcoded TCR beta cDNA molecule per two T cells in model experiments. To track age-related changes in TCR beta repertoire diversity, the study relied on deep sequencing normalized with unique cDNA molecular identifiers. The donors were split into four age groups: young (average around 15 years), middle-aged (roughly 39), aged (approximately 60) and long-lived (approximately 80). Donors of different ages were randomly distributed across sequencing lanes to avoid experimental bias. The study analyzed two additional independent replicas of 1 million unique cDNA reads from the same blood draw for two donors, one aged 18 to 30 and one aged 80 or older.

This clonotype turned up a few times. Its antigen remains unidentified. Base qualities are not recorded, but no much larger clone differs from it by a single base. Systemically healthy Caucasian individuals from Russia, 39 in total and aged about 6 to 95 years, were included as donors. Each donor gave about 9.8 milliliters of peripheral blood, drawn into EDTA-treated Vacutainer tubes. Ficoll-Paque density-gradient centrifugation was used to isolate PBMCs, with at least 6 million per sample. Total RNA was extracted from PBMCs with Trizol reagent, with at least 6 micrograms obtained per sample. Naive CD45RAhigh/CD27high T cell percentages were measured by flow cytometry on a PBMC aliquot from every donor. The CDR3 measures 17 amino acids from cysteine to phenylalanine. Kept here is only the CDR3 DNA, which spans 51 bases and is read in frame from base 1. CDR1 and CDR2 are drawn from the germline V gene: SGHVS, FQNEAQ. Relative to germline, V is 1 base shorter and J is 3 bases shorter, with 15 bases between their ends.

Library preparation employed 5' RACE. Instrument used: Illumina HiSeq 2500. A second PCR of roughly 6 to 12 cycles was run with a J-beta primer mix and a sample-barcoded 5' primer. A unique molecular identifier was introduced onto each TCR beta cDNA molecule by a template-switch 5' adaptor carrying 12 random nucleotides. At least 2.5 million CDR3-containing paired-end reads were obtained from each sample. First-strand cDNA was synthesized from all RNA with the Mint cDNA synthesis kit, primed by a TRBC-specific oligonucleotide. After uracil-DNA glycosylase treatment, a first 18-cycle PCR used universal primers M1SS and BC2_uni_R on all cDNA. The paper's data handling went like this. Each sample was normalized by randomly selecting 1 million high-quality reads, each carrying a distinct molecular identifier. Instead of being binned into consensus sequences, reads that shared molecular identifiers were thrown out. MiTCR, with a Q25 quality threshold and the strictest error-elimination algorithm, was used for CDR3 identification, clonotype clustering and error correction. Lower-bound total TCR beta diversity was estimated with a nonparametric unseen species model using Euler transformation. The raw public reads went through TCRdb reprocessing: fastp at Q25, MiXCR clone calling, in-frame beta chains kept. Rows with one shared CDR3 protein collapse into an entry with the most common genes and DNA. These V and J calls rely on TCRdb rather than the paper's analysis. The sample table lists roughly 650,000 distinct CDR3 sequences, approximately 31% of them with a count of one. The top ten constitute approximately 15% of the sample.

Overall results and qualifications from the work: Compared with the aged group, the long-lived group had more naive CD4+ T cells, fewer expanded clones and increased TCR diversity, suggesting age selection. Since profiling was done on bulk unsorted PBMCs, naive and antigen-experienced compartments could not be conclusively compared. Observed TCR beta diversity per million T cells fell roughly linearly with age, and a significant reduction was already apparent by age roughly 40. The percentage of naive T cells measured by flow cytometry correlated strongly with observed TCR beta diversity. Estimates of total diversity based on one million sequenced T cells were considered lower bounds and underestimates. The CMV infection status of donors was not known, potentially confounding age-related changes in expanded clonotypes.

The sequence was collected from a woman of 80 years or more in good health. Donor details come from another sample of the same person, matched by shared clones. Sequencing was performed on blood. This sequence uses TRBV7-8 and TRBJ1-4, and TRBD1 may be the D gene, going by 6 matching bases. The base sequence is TGTGCCAGCAGCTTAGGGACAGCGAGAGTGGCTAATGAAAAACTGTTTTTT. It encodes CASSLGTARVANEKLFF.